This entry lists 14 T cell receptor beta chains sequenced from one sample in a study of blood T cell repertoires in COVID-19. Using immunoSEQ multiplex PCR, the repertoire was profiled, and TCRdb retains in-frame clones only, with some absent. Among over 85,000 clones listed, around nine tenths were seen once. The material sequenced was peripheral blood. All receptors come from an elderly woman with acute or convalescent COVID-19.

This clone was picked up one time. The chain links TRBV12-3 or TRBV12-4 to TRBJ1-2, with no clear D. There are 13 residues in the CDR3. Trimming removed 5 bases at V and 3 bases at J, with 10 bases between. CDR3 sequence reads: CASSLEVDYGYTF. CDR3 DNA sequence: TGTGCCAGCAGTCTCGAGGTGGACTATGGCTACACCTTC.

The chain employs TRBV9 and TRBJ1-2; D remains unclear. In germline, CDR1 is SGDLS, CDR2 YYNGEE. The CDR3 has 15 residues. V was pared by 4 bases and J by 0 bases, with 13 bases between. CDR3 amino acids: CASSFNSVPNYGYTF. The CDR3 DNA follows: TGTGCCAGCAGCTTTAACAGTGTTCCTAACTATGGCTACACCTTC.

This sequence joins TRBV19 and TRBJ1-1; D is possibly TRBD1 (6 bases). Germline V gene data show CDR1 as LNHDA and CDR2 as SQIVND (reference sequence). CDR3 size: 15 residues. The V and J ends lost 5 bases and 1 base respectively, with 14 bases between them. CDR3 DNA sequence: TGTGCCAGTAGTGTTAAGGGCAGGGGGAACACTGAAGCTTTCTTT. Translating it yields CASSVKGRGNTEAFF.

The chain joins TRBV9 to TRBJ1-2, with D possibly being TRBD1 (6 bases). CDR1 SGDLS and CDR2 YYNGEE come from the germline V gene. The CDR3 runs to 15 residues. Trimming took off 4 bases at V and 5 bases at J, with 18 bases between the two ends. The CDR3 region has the DNA TGTGCCAGCAGCTTTGATCCGGGACAAGGATATGGCTACACCTTC. As protein: CASSFDPGQGYGYTF.

The V and J genes are TRBV4-2 and TRBJ1-2, with D tentatively TRBD1 (6 bases). With 4 bases removed from V and 4 bases from J, the gap between germline ends came to 19 bases. The germline CDR1 and CDR2 sequences are LGHNA and YNFKEQ. CDR3 size: 16 residues. CDR3 coding DNA: TGTGCCAGCAGCCTTGAGAGGGGGGGCTTGGGCTATGGCTACACCTTC. Its protein is CASSLERGGLGYGYTF.

This chain connects TRBV6-5 to TRBJ2-3; TRBD1 matches at 9 bases. The CDR3 length is 15 residues. Germline assignment: CDR1 MNHEY and CDR2 SVGAGI. Trimming at V came to 6 bases and at J to 6 bases, leaving 10 bases not matched to a gene. CDR3 DNA sequence: TGTGCCAGCAGCATTAAACAGGGGGCGGGGGATACGCAGTATTTT. Protein sequence: CASSIKQGAGDTQYF.

The V gene is TRBV7-6, the J gene TRBJ2-3, with 10 positions matching TRBD2. Germline CDR1 SGHVS, CDR2 FNYEAQ. The CDR3 length is 17 residues. With 4 bases clipped from V and 1 base from J, the junction kept 8 bases outside the gene matches. In DNA, the CDR3 is TGTGCCAGCAGCTCGCCTAGCGGGAGCTTAGGCACAGATACGCAGTATTTT. It encodes CASSSPSGSLGTDTQYF.

J is TRBJ1-1 and V is TRBV14; 7 nucleotides line up with TRBD1. The CDR3 runs to 16 residues. Germline CDR1 and CDR2: SGHDN and FVKESK. Unmatched junction bases numbered 15, after V lost 4 bases and J lost 7 bases. The CDR3, as DNA: TGTGCCAGCAGCCTAGGGGGCGGCAGGGTAATTGGTGAAGCTTTCTTT. This sequence encodes CASSLGGGRVIGEAFF.

The DNA of the CDR3 is TGTGCCAGCAGCTTAGGATTCAGCGGTGTCAACAATGAGCAGTTCTTC. It codes for CASSLGFSGVNNEQFF. J is TRBJ2-1 and V is TRBV7-9; D might be TRBD2 (5 bases). The V and J ends lost 1 base and 5 bases respectively, with 15 bases between them. CDR1 is SEHNR, CDR2 FQNEAQ, per germline (reference sequence). The CDR3 contains 16 residues. Based on the CDR3 plus reference TRBV7-9 and TRBJ2-1, the full variable domain is DTGVSQNPRHKITKRGQNVTFRCDPISEHNRLYWYRQTLGQGPEFLTYFQNEAQLEKSRLLSDRFSAERPKGSFSTLEIQRTEQGDSAMYLCASSLGFSGVNNEQFFGPGTRLTVL.

The chain links TRBV9 to TRBJ1-2; 7 nucleotides line up with TRBD1. The CDR3 runs 14 residues. The J segment lost 4 bases and the V segment lost 3 bases, leaving 6 bases of the junction unmatched. The V gene's germline CDR1 is SGDLS and CDR2 YYNGEE. The CDR3 sequence is CASSARQGFYGYTF. Here the CDR3 DNA reads TGTGCCAGCAGCGCCCGACAGGGCTTCTATGGCTACACCTTC.

Here the CDR3 DNA reads TGCGCCAGCAGCTTGGATGGGGGGAGGAACACCGGGGAGCTGTTTTTT. It translates to CASSLDGGRNTGELFF. The chain combines TRBV5-1 with TRBJ2-2, with TRBD2 as a possible D gene (6 bases). Germline CDR1 reads SGHRS; CDR2 reads YFSETQ. V was trimmed by 0 bases and J by 1 base, leaving 10 bases between them. CDR3 length: 16 amino acids. The whole variable domain, filled in from reference TRBV5-1 and TRBJ2-2, reads KAGVTQTPRYLIKTRGQQVTLSCSPISGHRSVSWYQQTPGQGLQFLFEYFSETQRNKGNFPGRFSGRQFSNSRSEMNVSTLELGDSALYLCASSLDGGRNTGELFFGEGSRLTVL.

This sequence joins TRBV6-5 and TRBJ1-5; a weak D match, TRBD1 (5 bases). There are 15 residues in the CDR3. Germline V CDR1 and CDR2: MNHEY, SVGAGI. V shed 5 bases and J shed 4 bases, with 15 bases lying between them. CDR3: CASSRRGALNQPQHF. CDR3 coding DNA: TGTGCCAGCAGTCGAAGGGGCGCGCTAAATCAGCCCCAGCATTTT.

The chain couples TRBV4-1 to TRBJ1-2, with 8 bases lining up with TRBD1. In germline, CDR1 is MGHRA, CDR2 YSYEKL. This CDR3 contains 15 residues. Trimming cost V 4 bases and J 6 bases; bases outside gene matches: 10. The CDR3 is CASSLLWAGGDGYTF. The CDR3 region has the DNA TGCGCCAGCAGCCTATTATGGGCAGGGGGCGATGGCTACACCTTC.

The chain uses TRBV6-5 and TRBJ2-1; 9 bases agree with TRBD1. Germline assignment: CDR1 MNHEY and CDR2 SVGAGI. The CDR3 consists of 14 residues. V lost 5 bases and J lost 8; bases outside the gene matches: 7. The CDR3 is CASSTGQGRDEQFF. For the CDR3, the DNA is TGTGCCAGCAGTACCGGACAGGGGAGGGATGAGCAGTTCTTC.